What follows is one T cell receptor (beta chain) and its context. This entry comes from a study of T cells after yellow fever vaccination. Study details: Libraries from low-cell-number fractions were prepared with the SMART-Seq v4 Ultra Low Input RNA kit.

CDR1 is SGHAT, CDR2 FQNNGV, per germline. V was clipped by 1 base and J by 2 bases, with 17 bases between them. The CDR3 totals 18 residues. Findings of the study overall: The booster saw the reappearance of most primary-vaccination clones (around 96% CD4, 88% CD8). Although most clonotypes did not, a small share appeared in both CD4 and CD8 compartments.

The TCR cDNA carried a universal primer site and UMIs from 5'RACE template switching. TCRdb reprocessed the 5' RACE reads with MiXCR, giving one entry per CDR3 protein. The table includes roughly 85,000 distinct CDR3 sequences, about an eighth detected once. The input for sequencing was CD8+ T cells not binding an NS4B(214-222) dextramer, sorted from PBMCs, taken around 3 weeks after the first yellow fever vaccination. The sequence came from a man aged 18 to 30 who received the YFV17D yellow fever vaccine. V usage is TRBV11-2 and J usage is TRBJ2-2; no definite D call. The DNA for the CDR3 is TGTGCCAGCAGCTTAGGAGCATTTGTCCTACCCAACACCGGGGAGCTGTTTTTT. Translating it yields CASSLGAFVLPNTGELFF.